The present T cell receptor (beta chain) was sequenced within a study of T-cell reconstitution after alpha-beta-depleted transplantation in children. Broader study findings: Surviving recipient cells, namely T cells and thymic progenitors, were the source of high day-60 TCRbeta diversity in some patients.

This clonotype was detected many times. The antigen is unknown. TCRbeta library preparation incorporated unique molecular identifiers. A single record per CDR3 protein comes from TCRdb applying MiXCR to the PCR reads. The sample contains approximately 170,000 distinct CDR3 sequences, approximately 10% of which appear only once. Germline-derived CDR1 and CDR2 are GTSNPN and SVGIG (reference sequence). This CDR3 is 11 amino acids long. V lost 0 bases, J lost 9 bases, and 5 bases lay in between. This receptor was identified in a boy between 2 and 10 years old with acute myeloid leukemia, due to receive a stem cell transplant. The specimen comprised PBMCs, sampled before TCRalphabeta/CD19-depleted stem cell transplant. The J gene is TRBJ2-2, the V gene TRBV30; unclear D gene. The CDR3 reads CAWSVSRELFF. The DNA of the CDR3 is TGTGCCTGGAGTGTATCTCGGGAGCTGTTTTTT.